Following are 32 T cell receptor beta chains from one sample sequenced in a study of cytomegalovirus exposure and HLA in healthy donors (dated by TCRdb to about 2017). Libraries were made using the immunoSEQ multiplex PCR assay. For the multiplex PCR, a mixture combining 60 forward primers for TCR Vbeta segments and 13 reverse primers for TCR Jbeta segments was used. TCRdb stores this immuneACCESS table with in-frame sequences only. Part of the clones is absent; in the studies checked, under half of the shortfall reflects unresolved V genes, and no reason is known for the rest. For this sample there are about 100,000 clones; more than 75% appear just once. The ten top clones hold roughly 1.9% of the sample. The specimen was PBMCs. The receptors shown here come from a woman aged 40 to 55 in good health and CMV-seronegative.

The gene calls are TRBV5-6 and TRBJ2-7; 7 nucleotides line up with TRBD1. The CDR3 loop spans 16 amino acids. The ends lost 6 bases at V and 4 bases at J; junction bases unmatched: 16. Germline V lookup: CDR1 SGHDT, CDR2 YYEEEE. The CDR3 nucleotides read TGTGCCAGCACCTTCGTTTCTTACAGGGGTAATTACGAGCAGTACTTC. This encodes CASTFVSYRGNYEQYF.

V usage is TRBV7-8 and J usage is TRBJ2-7; weak D call: TRBD2 (5 bases). This CDR3 contains 17 residues. Germline V gene lookup returns CDR1 SGHVS and CDR2 FQNEAQ. Trimming cost V 0 bases and J 2 bases, with 17 bases left between them. The chain's CDR3 is CASSLAFAGLVPYEQYF. DNA of the CDR3: TGTGCCAGCAGCTTAGCGTTCGCGGGCCTCGTCCCCTACGAGCAGTACTTC.

The chain couples TRBV28 to TRBJ1-1, with D hard to call. Germline CDR1 and CDR2: MDHEN and SYDVKM. The ends were cut back, 3 bases at V and 5 bases at J, with 7 bases in the middle. The CDR3 sequence is 12 residues long. CDR3 in amino acids: CASSLAGTEAFF. CDR3 nucleotides: TGTGCCAGCAGTTTGGCGGGGACTGAAGCTTTCTTT.

The sample holds one count of this clone. The chain joins TRBV7-6 to TRBJ2-3; D is ambiguous. Trimming left V 2 bases short and J 0 bases short, with 15 bases between. The CDR3 totals 17 residues. Germline CDR1 SGHVS, CDR2 FNYEAQ. The chain's CDR3 is CASSLTQRGYSTDTQYF. CDR3 DNA: TGTGCCAGCAGCTTAACGCAGAGAGGATATAGCACAGATACGCAGTATTTT.

J is TRBJ1-2 and V is TRBV7-2, with TRBD1 identical over 7 bases. Trimming at V came to 2 bases and at J to 8 bases, leaving 8 bases not matched to a gene. CDR1 SGHTA and CDR2 FQGNSA come from the germline V gene. There are 14 residues in the CDR3. The CDR3 reads CASSLRRQGQGYTF. The CDR3 region has the DNA TGTGCCAGCAGCTTAAGGAGACAGGGCCAGGGCTACACCTTC.

The V gene is TRBV9, the J gene TRBJ2-5; D might be TRBD1 (5 bases). From germline, CDR1 is SGDLS and CDR2 YYNGEE. V was pared by 2 bases and J by 4 bases, with 9 bases between. The CDR3 runs 13 residues. CDR3 in amino acids: CASSVGQGETQYF. DNA of the CDR3: TGTGCCAGCAGCGTTGGCCAGGGAGAGACCCAGTACTTC.

V and J are TRBV7-3 and TRBJ2-5, with TRBD2 matching 10 bases. The CDR3 has 15 amino acids. The germline CDR1 and CDR2 sequences are SGHTA and FQGTGA. V was clipped by 5 bases and J by 11 bases; unmatched bases: 14. Here the CDR3 DNA reads TGTGCCAGCAGCACCCCTCTAGCGGGAGTCGGTGAGCAGTACTTC. The encoded protein is CASSTPLAGVGEQYF.

This clone has a handful of counts. V is TRBV11-2 and J is TRBJ2-1; TRBD2 aligns across 12 bases. The CDR3 is 17 residues long. The germline V gene has CDR1 SGHAT and CDR2 FQNNGV. Trimming cost V 6 bases and J 8 bases; bases outside gene matches: 14. CDR3 bases: TGTGCCAGCAGGGACTCACTAGCGGGAGGCATCGGGGATGAGCAGTTCTTC. Amino acid sequence: CASRDSLAGGIGDEQFF.

V is TRBV19 and J is TRBJ2-1; 11 positions match TRBD2. With V trimmed by 6 bases and J by 7 bases, 8 bases remained unmatched. The CDR3 length is 15 residues. Germline V gives CDR1 LNHDA, CDR2 SQIVND (reference sequence). CDR3: CASRTGLAGKNEQFF. CDR3 coding DNA: TGTGCCAGTAGGACCGGACTAGCGGGTAAAAATGAGCAGTTCTTC.

The rearrangement uses TRBV10-3 and TRBJ2-7; D is possibly TRBD2 (7 bases). CDR3 length: 20 amino acids. Germline V gives CDR1 ENHRY, CDR2 SYGVKD. V was clipped by 8 bases and J by 4 bases, with 36 bases between them. For the CDR3, the DNA is TGTGCCATCGGGGGGGGCGGGGCGGGAGAATCTTCACCTCGACTGTACGAGCAGTACTTC. Amino acid sequence: CAIGGGGAGESSPRLYEQYF.

The gene calls are TRBV7-9 and TRBJ2-3, with D unresolved. Germline lookup yields CDR1 SEHNR and CDR2 FQNEAQ (reference sequence). The CDR3 spans 16 residues. Trimming took 5 bases from V and 6 from J, leaving 21 bases between them. The CDR3 sequence: CASSTPLFPHRDTQYF. CDR3 DNA: TGTGCCAGCAGCACCCCACTTTTCCCCCATCGGGATACGCAGTATTTT.

The CDR3, as DNA: TGTGCCAGCAGCCCACAGGGCGGGCAGGGGGGCGAAAAACTGTTTTTT. Protein sequence: CASSPQGGQGGEKLFF. The chain joins TRBV7-9 to TRBJ1-4; 7 bases fit TRBD1. The CDR3 consists of 16 residues. V was pared by 5 bases and J by 8 bases, with 14 bases of the junction left unmatched. The germline gives CDR1 SEHNR, CDR2 FQNEAQ (reference sequence).

This clone has only one observation. The V and J genes are TRBV5-4 and TRBJ2-7, with 7 positions matching TRBD1. The CDR3 totals 15 residues. Germline loops: CDR1 SGHNT, CDR2 YYREEE (reference sequence). After removal of 0 bases from V and 2 bases from J, the junction contained 5 bases not matched to a gene. In DNA form, the CDR3 reads TGTGCCAGCAGCTTGGATTCGACAGGGACCTACGAGCAGTACTTC. This sequence encodes CASSLDSTGTYEQYF. Filled out from reference TRBV5-4 and TRBJ2-7, the complete variable domain reads ETGVTQSPTHLIKTRGQQVTLRCSSQSGHNTVSWYQQALGQGPQFIFQYYREEENGRGNFPPRFSGLQFPNYSSELNVNALELDDSALYLCASSLDSTGTYEQYFGPGTRLTVT.

The chain couples TRBV27 to TRBJ2-5, with D maybe TRBD1 (6 bases). The CDR3 totals 16 residues. Germline CDR1 and CDR2: MNHEY and SMNVEV (reference sequence). The V end lost 4 bases, the J end lost 9 bases, and 24 bases lay between the germline ends. CDR3 residues: CASSSGPGTWVLAQYF. CDR3 DNA: TGTGCCAGCAGTTCGGGGCCTGGGACATGGGTTTTAGCCCAGTACTTC.

V gene TRBV19 combines with J gene TRBJ2-1; 11 bases fit TRBD2. This CDR3 region has 15 residues. In germline, CDR1 is LNHDA, CDR2 SQIVND (reference sequence). After removal of 6 bases from V and 9 bases from J, the junction contained 10 bases not matched to a gene. The CDR3 loop is CASRITSGRTGEQFF. Here the CDR3 DNA reads TGTGCCAGTAGGATAACTAGCGGGAGAACGGGTGAGCAGTTCTTC.

This chain joins TRBV18 and TRBJ2-5, with TRBD1 identical over 11 bases. Trimming took 3 bases from V and 2 from J; bases not matched to a gene: 2. Germline values: CDR1 KGHSH, CDR2 LQKENI. This CDR3 spans 15 amino acids. This CDR3 reads CASSPGTGGQETQYF. The CDR3 DNA reads TGTGCCAGCTCACCGGGGACAGGGGGACAAGAGACCCAGTACTTC.

This chain uses TRBV7-2 with TRBJ1-1, with D possibly being TRBD1 (6 bases). The CDR3 covers 13 residues. The V end was cut by 4 bases, the J end by 5 bases, with 11 bases between. Germline CDR1 is SGHTA and CDR2 is FQGNSA. The CDR3 nucleotides are TGTGCCAGCAGCTCACAGGGACGGACTGAAGCTTTCTTT. Translating gives CASSSQGRTEAFF.

The chain carries TRBV7-2 and TRBJ1-5, with 8 bases identical to TRBD1. Trimming at V came to 3 bases and at J to 6 bases, leaving 10 bases not matched to a gene. Germline V CDR1 and CDR2: SGHTA, FQGNSA. CDR3 size: 16 residues. The CDR3 here is CASSLQGQVAGQPQHF. CDR3 nucleotides: TGTGCCAGCAGCTTGCAGGGACAGGTTGCCGGTCAGCCCCAGCATTTT. The variable domain in full, completed from reference TRBV7-2 and TRBJ1-5, reads GAGVSQSPSNKVTEKGKDVELRCDPISGHTALYWYRQSLGQGLEFLIYFQGNSAPDKSGLPSDRFSAERTGGSVSTLTIQRTQQEDSAVYLCASSLQGQVAGQPQHFGDGTRLSIL.

This chain joins TRBV4-3 and TRBJ2-5, with a weak D call TRBD1 (7 bases). CDR3 size: 16 residues. V was cut by 1 base and J by 4 bases, with 16 bases left in between. In germline, CDR1 is LGHNA, CDR2 YSLEER. CDR3: CASSQAAGGRVETQYF. In DNA, the CDR3 is TGCGCCAGCAGCCAAGCAGCAGGGGGGCGGGTAGAGACCCAGTACTTC.

CDR3 sequence reads: CASSLGQRLAKNIQYF. The CDR3 bases are TGTGCCAGCAGCTTGGGACAGCGTTTAGCCAAAAACATTCAGTACTTC. The V call is TRBV5-8, the J call TRBJ2-4; perhaps TRBD1 as D (5 bases). V was clipped by 0 bases and J by 0 bases, with 10 bases between them. Germline values: CDR1 SGHTS, CDR2 YDEGEE. The CDR3 consists of 16 residues.

The table lists this clone with a few counts. The V gene is TRBV19, the J gene TRBJ2-7; TRBD2 aligns across 8 bases. The V gene's germline CDR1 is LNHDA and CDR2 SQIVND (reference sequence). CDR3 length: 17 residues. The V segment lost 5 bases and the J segment 3 bases; nucleotides outside the gene matches: 15. The DNA of the CDR3 is TGTGCCAGTAGTTCGCTCGGGAGAGCGGGAGAGGGCTACGAGCAGTACTTC. Its protein is CASSSLGRAGEGYEQYF.

V gene TRBV19 combines with J gene TRBJ1-5, with D unclear. Trimming removed 10 bases from V and 3 bases from J, with 16 bases in between. This CDR3 is built from 14 residues. CDR1 and CDR2 from the germline V gene are LNHDA and SQIVND (reference sequence). CDR3 nucleotides: TGTGCCACCACCCCGGGTGGATTCAATCAGCCCCAGCATTTT. Its translation is CATTPGGFNQPQHF. Full variable domain (remainder filled in from reference TRBV19 and TRBJ1-5): DGGITQSPKYLFRKEGQNVTLSCEQNLNHDAMYWYRQDPGQGLRLIYYSQIVNDFQKGDIAEGYSVSREKKESFPLTVTSAQKNPTAFYLCATTPGGFNQPQHFGDGTRLSIL.

V is TRBV7-2 and J is TRBJ2-3; 12 bases are a match to TRBD2. Looked up from germline, CDR1 is SGHTA and CDR2 is FQGNSA. The junction had 7 bases not matched to a gene; V was cut back by 5 bases and J by 4 bases. The CDR3 is made up of 16 amino acids. For the CDR3, the DNA is TGTGCCAGCAGCCCCCGACTAGCGGGAGAGGCAGATACGCAGTATTTT. Translated: CASSPRLAGEADTQYF.

This chain links TRBV2 with TRBJ1-5; TRBD1 might be the D (6 bases). The CDR3 sequence is 15 residues long. In germline, CDR1 is SNHLY, CDR2 FYNNEI. Trimming left V 5 bases short and J 0 bases short, with 11 bases between. CDR3 residues: CASSFTGSSNQPQHF. CDR3 nucleotide sequence: TGTGCCAGCAGTTTTACAGGGAGTAGCAATCAGCCCCAGCATTTT.

This clone was seen a single time. The rearrangement links TRBV7-2 to TRBJ2-5; the D gene is possibly TRBD2 (6 bases). With 5 bases removed from V and 2 bases from J, the gap between germline ends came to 9 bases. Germline-derived CDR1 and CDR2 are SGHTA and FQGNSA. The CDR3 sequence is 13 residues long. CDR3: CASSRGLQETQYF. The CDR3 coding sequence is TGTGCCAGCAGCAGGGGACTTCAAGAGACCCAGTACTTC.

The J gene is TRBJ1-1, the V gene TRBV29-1, with D hard to call. The CDR3 runs 11 residues. With 7 bases removed from V and 0 bases from J, the gap between germline ends came to 6 bases. Per the germline V gene, CDR1 is SQVTM and CDR2 is ANQGSEA. The CDR3 DNA reads as TGCAGCGCCTCCGTGAACACTGAAGCTTTCTTT. Protein sequence: CSASVNTEAFF.

This chain connects TRBV6-5 to TRBJ1-1; D gene ambiguous. The CDR3 has 14 amino acids. The germline gives CDR1 MNHEY, CDR2 SVGAGI. Trimming removed 2 bases from V and 2 bases from J, with 9 bases in between. In DNA form, the CDR3 reads TGTGCCAGCAGTTACGGTGGCGGTAACACTGAAGCTTTCTTT. It is translated as CASSYGGGNTEAFF.

This clone was detected only a few times. The chain is built from TRBV7-9 and TRBJ1-1; TRBD1 might be the D (5 bases). Germline assignment: CDR1 SEHNR and CDR2 FQNEAQ (reference sequence). The CDR3 is 15 amino acids. Trimming removed 5 bases from V and 5 bases from J, with 18 bases in between. The CDR3 coding sequence is TGTGCCAGCAGCATCCCCCCTAGGGGAAGGACTGAAGCTTTCTTT. It encodes CASSIPPRGRTEAFF.

The chain employs TRBV7-9 and TRBJ1-1; D not resolved. This CDR3 has 14 amino acids. V gave up 5 bases and J gave up 1 base, with 11 bases separating them. Germline CDR1 reads SEHNR; CDR2 reads FQNEAQ (reference sequence). Written as DNA, the CDR3 is TGTGCCAGCAGCCACCACCTCAGGAACACTGAAGCTTTCTTT. Its translation is CASSHHLRNTEAFF.

This CDR3 is CASSFGQGQEKLFF. CDR3 bases: TGTGCCAGCAGCTTTGGACAGGGGCAGGAAAAACTGTTTTTT. The chain joins TRBV5-6 to TRBJ1-4, with 9 bases that match TRBD1. The germline V gene has CDR1 SGHDT and CDR2 YYEEEE. V lost 2 bases to trimming and J lost 8 bases; unmatched junction nucleotides: 4. This CDR3 is 14 amino acids long.

The rearrangement links TRBV7-3 to TRBJ2-1, with unresolved D. Trimming stripped 5 bases from V and 0 bases from J, with 11 bases between. The CDR3 has 15 amino acids. Germline V gene data show CDR1 as SGHTA and CDR2 as FQGTGA. In nucleotides, the CDR3 is TGTGCCAGCAGCCCTATACCTAGCTCCTACAATGAGCAGTTCTTC. Its protein product is CASSPIPSSYNEQFF.

The chain combines TRBV28 with TRBJ2-3, with D possibly being TRBD1 (6 bases). CDR1 and CDR2 from the germline V gene are MDHEN and SYDVKM. Trimming shortened V by 3 bases and J by 2 bases, and 18 bases separated the two germline ends. This CDR3 is built from 17 residues. The CDR3 DNA reads TGTGCCAGCAGTTTCCGACAGGAAGGGACCCTCACAGATACGCAGTATTTT. Its translation: CASSFRQEGTLTDTQYF.